This T cell receptor beta chain was found in a study of blood T cell repertoires in COVID-19. Germline values: CDR1 SGHDT, CDR2 YYEEEE. Trimming cost V 5 bases and J 5 bases, with 13 bases left between them. The CDR3 has 13 residues. This clone was observed a single time. The method was immunoSEQ multiplex PCR; TCRdb's version includes in-frame clones alone and lacks a portion of them. The sample yields under 90,000 clones, around nine tenths seen once. The sequenced material came from peripheral blood. The origin of this receptor is a woman aged 45-65 years with COVID-19, enrolled during active disease. This rearrangement joins TRBV5-6 to TRBJ2-5, with D possibly matching TRBD1 (7 bases). This chain's CDR3 is CASSPTGRETQYF. The DNA for the CDR3 is TGTGCCAGCAGTCCGACAGGGAGGGAGACCCAGTACTTC.